One and the same sample provided the 30 T cell receptor beta chains below, sequenced in a study of OX40 agonist ivuxolimab in advanced cancers. TCRdb's table, derived via immunoSEQ multiplex PCR, lists solely in-frame clones and lacks some. The data show 60,000 to 85,000 clones, 89% seen once. This specimen consisted of CD4+ or CD8+ T cells sorted from blood, obtained in a trial of the OX40 agonist ivuxolimab. The receptor source for this set is an adult with an advanced solid tumor such as melanoma, head and neck, liver or kidney cancer.

The rearrangement links TRBV6-6 to TRBJ2-7; 9 bases map to TRBD1. V gave up 6 bases and J gave up 6 bases; unmatched junction bases: 3. This CDR3 comprises 12 residues. The V gene's germline CDR1 is MNHNY and CDR2 SVGAGI (reference sequence). The CDR3 DNA sequence: TGTGCCAGCAGCCCGGACAGGGGCGAGCAGTACTTC. The encoded protein is CASSPDRGEQYF.

This clone appeared once. V gene TRBV21-1 combines with J gene TRBJ1-5. TRBV21-1 is recorded as a pseudogene. CDR3 length equals 10 residues. In DNA form, the CDR3 reads TGTGCCAGCAGCTGGGGGCCCCAGCATTTT. Its protein is CASSWGPQHF.

This chain joins TRBV6-5 and TRBJ2-7, with D possibly matching TRBD2 (5 bases). The V and J ends lost 5 bases and 2 bases respectively, with 10 bases between them. In germline, CDR1 is MNHEY, CDR2 SVGAGI. The CDR3 spans 13 residues. Here the CDR3 DNA reads TGTGCCAGCAGTGGAGGCAGTCCCTACGAGCAGTACTTC. Its protein is CASSGGSPYEQYF.

A single count supports this clone. The chain employs TRBV6-1 and TRBJ2-4; 7 positions match TRBD1. The CDR3 covers 12 residues. Germline V gene sequence: CDR1 MNHNS, CDR2 SASEGT. The V gene end was trimmed by 10 bases and the J gene end by 7 bases; junction bases not matched to a gene: 7. CDR3 in amino acids: CATPGGGNIQYF. The CDR3 DNA sequence: TGTGCCACTCCAGGGGGTGGCAACATTCAGTACTTC.

The chain is built from TRBV28 and TRBJ2-7, with 10 bases identical to TRBD2. The CDR3 covers 18 residues. Germline V gives CDR1 MDHEN, CDR2 SYDVKM. Trimming took 7 bases from V and 0 from J; bases not matched to a gene: 15. This chain's CDR3 is CASTQPGLATTTSYEQYF. CDR3 sequence (DNA): TGTGCCAGCACCCAACCGGGACTAGCGACTACCACCTCCTACGAGCAGTACTTC.

The rearrangement links TRBV18 to TRBJ2-2; D call uncertain. Germline CDR1 and CDR2: KGHSH and LQKENI. The CDR3 totals 14 residues. Trimming stripped 3 bases from V and 4 bases from J, with 9 bases between. DNA of the CDR3: TGTGCCAGCTCACCGTGGGAAGGCACCGGGGAGCTGTTTTTT. Residues: CASSPWEGTGELFF.

The chain recombines TRBV7-2 with TRBJ2-1; TRBD1 matches 8 bases. Per germline, CDR1 SGHTA and CDR2 FQGNSA. The CDR3 has 13 amino acids. Trimming removed 5 bases from V and 5 bases from J; junction bases left unmatched: 2. The CDR3 loop is CASSQGQDNEQFF. CDR3 in DNA: TGTGCCAGCAGCCAGGGACAGGACAATGAGCAGTTCTTC.

The chain links TRBV19 to TRBJ1-2; D possibly corresponds to TRBD1 (5 bases). Germline assignment: CDR1 LNHDA and CDR2 SQIVND (reference sequence). The CDR3 sequence is 14 residues long. V was cut by 6 bases and J by 0 bases, with 11 bases left in between. CDR3 in DNA: TGTGCCAGTAGATCCGGGACGTCTAACTATGGCTACACCTTC. Translation: CASRSGTSNYGYTF.

The V and J genes are TRBV6-5 and TRBJ1-2, with D possibly matching TRBD1 (5 bases). The germline gives CDR1 MNHEY, CDR2 SVGAGI. The V gene lost 5 bases and the J gene lost 2 bases, with 9 bases spanning the gap. The CDR3 sequence is 13 residues long. CDR3 in amino acids: CASSRTQNYGYTF. CDR3 DNA sequence: TGTGCCAGCAGTCGGACACAAAACTATGGCTACACCTTC.

This chain connects TRBV5-1 to TRBJ2-1; D may be TRBD2 (6 bases). V was shortened by 7 bases and J by 5 bases, with 16 bases between the two germline ends. Germline V gene data show CDR1 as SGHRS and CDR2 as YFSETQ. The CDR3 contains 14 residues. DNA of the CDR3: TGCGCCAGCCGGGCGGGCCCGGGAGACAATGAGCAGTTCTTC. Protein sequence: CASRAGPGDNEQFF. Supplemented by reference TRBV5-1 and TRBJ2-1, the full variable domain reads KAGVTQTPRYLIKTRGQQVTLSCSPISGHRSVSWYQQTPGQGLQFLFEYFSETQRNKGNFPGRFSGRQFSNSRSEMNVSTLELGDSALYLCASRAGPGDNEQFFGPGTRLTVL.

The V call is TRBV7-2, the J call TRBJ2-5; 8 nucleotides line up with TRBD1. Gene TRBJ2-7 matches the end of the DNA better, so the J call may be wrong. The CDR3 covers 13 residues. In germline, CDR1 is SGHTA, CDR2 FQGNSA. The CDR3 region has the DNA TGTGCCAGCAGTTTATGGACAGGGATCGAGCAGTACTTC. Amino acids: CASSLWTGIEQYF.

This chain joins TRBV4-1 and TRBJ2-5; 7 bases fit TRBD2. Germline lookup yields CDR1 MGHRA and CDR2 YSYEKL. The J segment lost 2 bases and the V segment lost 0 bases, leaving 6 bases of the junction unmatched. This CDR3 has 16 residues. The CDR3: CASSQEVLAAQETQYF. CDR3 coding DNA: TGCGCCAGCAGCCAAGAGGTCCTAGCGGCTCAAGAGACCCAGTACTTC.

V gene TRBV2 combines with J gene TRBJ2-5, with 7 bases matching TRBD1. The germline V gene has CDR1 SNHLY and CDR2 FYNNEI. The CDR3 extends over 12 amino acids. With 5 bases clipped from V and 4 bases from J, the junction kept 1 base outside the gene matches. The CDR3 nucleotides are TGTGCCAGCAGTAACAGGGGAGAGACCCAGTACTTC. It yields the protein CASSNRGETQYF.

CDR3 loop: CASSPSSLAVTTYEQYF. CDR3 nucleotides: TGTGCCAGCTCACCGAGTTCACTAGCGGTTACTACCTACGAGCAGTACTTC. This chain connects TRBV18 to TRBJ2-7; 8 bases align to TRBD2. Per the germline V gene, CDR1 is KGHSH and CDR2 is LQKENI. The CDR3 length is 17 residues. The V segment lost 3 bases and the J segment 2 bases; nucleotides outside the gene matches: 12.

The chain carries TRBV7-3 and TRBJ1-4; weak D call: TRBD1 (6 bases). The CDR3 is 18 amino acids. Germline assignment: CDR1 SGHTA and CDR2 FQGTGA. The germline V and J ends were trimmed by 5 bases and 6 bases, with 25 bases remaining between them. The CDR3 loop is CASSPRFTGGAMDEKLFF. In nucleotides, the CDR3 is TGTGCCAGCAGCCCCCGTTTCACTGGGGGCGCAATGGATGAAAAACTGTTTTTT.

J is TRBJ2-5 and V is TRBV6-5; TRBD2 might be the D (5 bases). V lost 7 bases to trimming and J lost 5 bases, with 14 bases between them. Germline V gene sequence: CDR1 MNHEY, CDR2 SVGAGI. This CDR3 spans 13 amino acids. CDR3 sequence: CASTDYQRETQYF. The CDR3 DNA sequence: TGTGCCAGCACTGACTACCAGAGGGAGACCCAGTACTTC.

The rearrangement uses TRBV5-1 and TRBJ2-7; maybe TRBD2 (6 bases). In germline, CDR1 is SGHRS, CDR2 YFSETQ. This CDR3 has 12 residues. V was cut by 4 bases and J by 6 bases, with 11 bases left in between. In DNA form, the CDR3 reads TGCGCCAGCAGCCCGGGACTGTCCGAGCAGTACTTC. Protein sequence: CASSPGLSEQYF.

The genes are TRBV5-1 and TRBJ2-7; D ambiguous. Germline CDR1 SGHRS, CDR2 YFSETQ. The V end lost 0 bases, the J end lost 5 bases, and 9 bases lay between the germline ends. The CDR3 covers 13 residues. CDR3 sequence reads: CASSLARRDEQYF. DNA of the CDR3: TGCGCCAGCAGCTTGGCCAGAAGGGACGAGCAGTACTTC.

The chain uses TRBV5-1 and TRBJ2-3; 8 positions agree with TRBD2. CDR1 is SGHRS and CDR2 is YFSETQ in the germline V gene. The ends lost 4 bases at V and 6 bases at J; junction bases unmatched: 7. The CDR3 is made up of 14 amino acids. The CDR3: CASSPQGGRDTQYF. DNA of the CDR3: TGCGCCAGCAGCCCCCAGGGCGGGAGGGATACGCAGTATTTT.

The chain recombines TRBV19 with TRBJ2-6; perhaps TRBD1 as D (5 bases). The CDR3 covers 17 residues. Looked up from germline, CDR1 is LNHDA and CDR2 is SQIVND (reference sequence). The V end lost 3 bases, the J end lost 0 bases, and 12 bases lay between the germline ends. The CDR3 region is CASSIPQGSSGANVLTF. Here the CDR3 DNA reads TGTGCCAGTAGTATCCCCCAGGGTTCCTCTGGGGCCAACGTCCTGACTTTC.

This clone was seen a few times. V is TRBV7-9 and J is TRBJ1-5; 9 bases match TRBD1. In germline, CDR1 is SEHNR, CDR2 FQNEAQ (reference sequence). The CDR3 is 15 residues long. V trimming: 4 bases; J trimming: 4 bases; junction bases outside the gene matches: 5. This CDR3 reads CASSSGTGLNQPQHF. The CDR3 nucleotides are TGTGCCAGCAGCTCCGGGACAGGGTTAAATCAGCCCCAGCATTTT.

The chain is built from TRBV7-8 and TRBJ2-7; D may be TRBD2 (5 bases). The CDR3 is 14 residues long. The germline V gene encodes CDR1 SGHVS and CDR2 FQNEAQ. The V end lost 1 base, the J end lost 5 bases, and 12 bases lay between the germline ends. CDR3 loop: CASSLGGRLNEQYF. Written as DNA, the CDR3 is TGTGCCAGCAGCTTAGGTGGGAGACTGAACGAGCAGTACTTC.

The rearrangement links TRBV19 to TRBJ1-5; D perhaps matches TRBD1 (5 bases). The CDR3 loop spans 16 amino acids. Germline V CDR1 and CDR2: LNHDA, SQIVND (reference sequence). The V end lost 7 bases, the J end lost 2 bases, and 18 bases lay between the germline ends. The DNA for the CDR3 is TGTGCCAGTACCCCACGGGTCGGGGACGGCAATCAGCCCCAGCATTTT. Encoded protein: CASTPRVGDGNQPQHF.

This rearrangement joins TRBV19 to TRBJ1-1; 8 bases line up with TRBD1. The CDR3 has 15 amino acids. CDR1 and CDR2 from the germline V gene are LNHDA and SQIVND (reference sequence). J gave up 5 bases and V 6 bases, and 11 bases lay outside the gene matches. The CDR3: CASSAFGQGVTEAFF. In DNA, the CDR3 is TGTGCCAGTAGCGCCTTTGGACAGGGAGTAACTGAAGCTTTCTTT.

The J gene is TRBJ1-5, the V gene TRBV5-8; 7 bases match TRBD1. CDR1 SGHTS and CDR2 YDEGEE come from the germline V gene. V was pared by 6 bases and J by 3 bases, with 9 bases of the junction left unmatched. CDR3 length equals 15 residues. CDR3: CASTPKDRYNQPQHF. CDR3 nucleotide sequence: TGTGCCAGCACACCAAAGGACAGGTACAATCAGCCCCAGCATTTT.

The genes are TRBV5-6 and TRBJ2-1; D is ambiguous. The CDR3 extends over 11 amino acids. Germline V gives CDR1 SGHDT, CDR2 YYEEEE. V lost 4 bases to trimming and J lost 7 bases, with 6 bases between them. CDR3 in amino acids: CASSRWNEQFF. The CDR3 DNA follows: TGTGCCAGCAGCAGGTGGAATGAGCAGTTCTTC.

This sequence joins TRBV28 and TRBJ2-3; maybe TRBD2 (5 bases). V was cut by 7 bases and J by 9 bases, with 11 bases left in between. The CDR3 covers 11 residues. The germline gives CDR1 MDHEN, CDR2 SYDVKM. The chain's CDR3 is CASMASGTQYF. DNA of the CDR3: TGTGCCAGCATGGCCAGCGGAACGCAGTATTTT.

This chain joins TRBV6-5 and TRBJ1-3; D might be TRBD1 (5 bases). This CDR3 has 14 amino acids. Trimming removed 6 bases from V and 2 bases from J, with 11 bases in between. CDR1 is MNHEY, CDR2 SVGAGI, per germline. The CDR3 DNA is TGTGCCAGCAGGCCATCAGGGACTGGAAACACCATATATTTT. Translated, it gives CASRPSGTGNTIYF.

For this clone: Additional DNA sequences in this sample encode the identical CDR3. This chain connects TRBV11-3 to TRBJ2-3; D unclear. This CDR3 contains 14 residues. Germline values: CDR1 SGHNT, CDR2 YENEEA. Between the trimmed V and J ends, which lost 5 bases and 4 bases, there was a span of 13 bases. The CDR3 coding sequence is TGTGCCAGCAGCCCATCAGGCGGATCAGATACGCAGTATTTT. It yields the protein CASSPSGGSDTQYF.

The chain combines TRBV28 with TRBJ2-5; possible D gene TRBD2, 6 bases. Germline CDR1 MDHEN, CDR2 SYDVKM. The CDR3 covers 14 residues. V was pared by 4 bases and J by 5 bases, with 14 bases between. CDR3 region: CASSSGTPPETQYF. Here the CDR3 DNA reads TGTGCCAGCAGTTCCGGGACTCCTCCGGAGACCCAGTACTTC.